The clone carrying this TCR beta chain was recorded only once. The data were obtained in a study of blood T cell repertoires in COVID-19. Profiled with immunoSEQ multiplex PCR; TCRdb holds only in-frame clones, not every one. This table holds 380,000 or so clones, approximately 86% found once. Trimming removed 2 bases from V and 5 bases from J, with 9 bases in between. The CDR3 length is 13 residues. Germline V gene data show CDR1 as LGHNA and CDR2 as YSLEER. Sequenced: peripheral blood. The J gene is TRBJ1-1, the V gene TRBV4-3, with D uncertain. This clonotype was obtained from an older woman with COVID-19, enrolled during active disease. The CDR3 DNA sequence: TGCGCCAGCAGCCAAACTCGGCGGACTGAAGCTTTCTTT. This sequence encodes CASSQTRRTEAFF.